This TCR beta chain is from a study of blood T cell repertoires in COVID-19. Original processing methods: For nucleated cells, counts were estimated from reference gene primer amplification. Method: immunoSEQ multiplex PCR; TCRdb's copy keeps in-frame clones and lacks some. V, J and clone size were drawn from that table, and D and trimming were deduced from the DNA. The sample yields about 80,000 clones, over 80% seen once. This CDR3 comprises 18 residues. In germline, CDR1 is MNHNS, CDR2 SASEGT. V was trimmed by 4 bases and J by 0 bases, leaving 16 bases between them. What was sequenced was peripheral blood. The chain links TRBV6-1 to TRBJ2-6, with D possibly matching TRBD1 (6 bases). The TCR was taken from an elderly man with active or convalescent COVID-19. The CDR3 bases are TGTGCCAGCAGTGGCAGGGGTTTTTCGCTCTCTGGGGCCAACGTCCTGACTTTC. It codes for CASSGRGFSLSGANVLTF.